Below, 14 T cell receptor beta chains from the same sample are listed, as sequenced in a study of blood T cell repertoires in COVID-19 (TCRdb year 2020). Receptor amplification or capture employed the immunoSEQ multiplex PCR assay. TCRdb took over this immuneACCESS table, retaining in-frame rearrangements with V and J assigned. Such tables are incomplete; in checked studies, under half of the missing clones stem from an unresolved V gene, and the remainder is unexplained. The sample includes approximately 300,000 clones, with approximately 85% observed a single time. The ten largest clones capture roughly 0.87% of the sample. Source material: peripheral blood. All receptors come from a human donor with COVID-19, enrolled during active disease. The donor label of this sample is uncertain.

The rearrangement links TRBV3-1 (or the pseudogene TRBV3-2) to TRBJ2-1; 9 bases align to TRBD1. After removal of 0 bases from V and 6 bases from J, the junction contained 12 bases not matched to a gene. From germline, CDR1 is LGHDT and CDR2 YNNKEL (reference sequence). This CDR3 comprises 18 residues. The CDR3 loop is CASSQDLRDRAGSNEQFF. The CDR3 DNA is TGTGCCAGCAGCCAAGATTTGAGGGACAGGGCGGGTTCCAATGAGCAGTTCTTC.

CDR3 DNA: TGTGCCAGCACCAACAGGGGGGTCGATACGCAGTATTTT. Protein product: CASTNRGVDTQYF. V is TRBV3-1 (or the pseudogene TRBV3-2) and J is TRBJ2-3, with TRBD1 matching 8 bases. Germline-derived CDR1 and CDR2 are LGHDT and YNNKEL (reference sequence). Losses at the gene ends were 7 bases for V and 6 bases for J; bases not matched to a gene: 6. The CDR3 has 13 amino acids.

The rearrangement uses TRBV5-6 and TRBJ1-4, with a possible D match to TRBD1 (6 bases). Trimming cost V 9 bases and J 8 bases, with 20 bases left between them. The germline CDR1 and CDR2 sequences are SGHDT and YYEEEE. This CDR3 is built from 14 residues. The DNA for the CDR3 is TGTGCCACCGCCTACAGGGCGAGGAGGGAAAAACTGTTTTTT. It codes for CATAYRARREKLFF.

V usage is TRBV7-2 and J usage is TRBJ2-4; 15 bases align to TRBD2. This CDR3 is 16 amino acids long. Trimming cost V 6 bases and J 8 bases; bases outside gene matches: 8. The V gene's germline CDR1 is SGHTA and CDR2 FQGNSA. Here the CDR3 DNA reads TGTGCCAGCAGTCGAGGACTAGCGGGAGGGATTGACATTCAGTACTTC. Translating gives CASSRGLAGGIDIQYF.

The chain joins TRBV19 to TRBJ2-5, with D perhaps matching TRBD2 (5 bases). CDR1 LNHDA and CDR2 SQIVND come from the germline V gene (reference sequence). Trimming pared 5 bases from V and 1 base from J, leaving 11 bases between. This CDR3 is 14 amino acids long. DNA for the CDR3: TGTGCCAGTAGTTCTCCGGGAAGCCAAGAGACCCAGTACTTC. This gives the protein CASSSPGSQETQYF.

This chain joins TRBV28 and TRBJ1-1, with a possible D match to TRBD1 (6 bases). This CDR3 region has 12 residues. Germline CDR1 MDHEN, CDR2 SYDVKM. The germline V and J ends were trimmed by 2 bases and 11 bases, with 12 bases remaining between them. DNA for the CDR3: TGTGCCAGCAGTTTAGGAGCAAGGGGGGCTTTCTTT. Residues: CASSLGARGAFF.

In this sample, this clone turned up once. Here the CDR3 reads CASSQEPGSPRGYTF. CDR3 nucleotides: TGCGCCAGCAGCCAAGAGCCGGGGAGTCCCCGGGGCTACACCTTC. The V and J genes are TRBV4-3 and TRBJ1-2, with D uncertain. Germline V gives CDR1 LGHNA, CDR2 YSLEER. Trimming took off 0 bases at V and 8 bases at J, with 16 bases between the two ends. The CDR3 has 15 amino acids.

The chain joins TRBV5-1 to TRBJ2-2; D is uncertain. Germline CDR1 is SGHRS and CDR2 is YFSETQ. Trimming removed 6 bases at V and 1 base at J, with 10 bases between. This CDR3 comprises 14 residues. The CDR3 nucleotides read TGCGCCAGCAAACCGGAGATGAACACCGGGGAGCTGTTTTTT. Its protein product is CASKPEMNTGELFF.

This clone has more than one count but fewer than ten. The chain recombines TRBV12-3 or TRBV12-4 with TRBJ2-1, with TRBD1 as a possible D gene (7 bases). The CDR3 spans 12 residues. V lost 5 bases and J 15 bases, leaving 17 bases between the germline ends. CDR3 residues: CASSPLRGVRFF. The CDR3 DNA sequence: TGTGCCAGCAGTCCACTCAGGGGGGTTCGGTTCTTC.

The rearrangement uses TRBV11-2 and TRBJ2-1; TRBD2 matches 8 bases. The germline CDR1 and CDR2 sequences are SGHAT and FQNNGV. With 0 bases clipped from V and 4 bases from J, the junction kept 5 bases outside the gene matches. The CDR3 sequence is 16 residues long. This chain's CDR3 is CASSLDQTSGYNEQFF. CDR3 nucleotide sequence: TGTGCCAGCAGCTTAGATCAAACTAGCGGTTACAATGAGCAGTTCTTC.

The rearrangement links TRBV28 to TRBJ1-3, with TRBD1 matching 7 bases. CDR1 is MDHEN, CDR2 SYDVKM, per germline. This CDR3 region has 13 residues. CDR3 sequence (DNA): TGTGGGGCAGGGGGGAACCCTGGAAACACCATATATTTT. This gives the protein CGAGGNPGNTIYF.

The V call is TRBV3-1 (or the pseudogene TRBV3-2), the J call TRBJ1-5, with D unclear. Trimming removed 1 base from V and 6 bases from J, with 16 bases in between. Germline V gene lookup returns CDR1 LGHDT and CDR2 YNNKEL (reference sequence). This CDR3 spans 16 amino acids. Here the CDR3 reads CASSQVIKSSGQPQHF. Written as DNA, the CDR3 is TGTGCCAGCAGCCAAGTAATAAAAAGCTCGGGTCAGCCCCAGCATTTT.

This clone was observed many times. The rearrangement joins TRBV6-2 or TRBV6-3 to TRBJ1-5, with 7 bases matching TRBD1. The CDR3 runs 18 residues. Germline CDR1 MNHEY, CDR2 SVGEGT. Trimming at V came to 2 bases and at J to 3 bases, leaving 13 bases not matched to a gene. The CDR3 reads CASSYSIGTASLNQPQHF. The DNA of the CDR3 is TGTGCCAGCAGTTACAGTATCGGGACAGCCTCCCTCAATCAGCCCCAGCATTTT.

The rearrangement uses TRBV18 and TRBJ2-5, with D possibly TRBD1 on 6 matching bases. The CDR3 runs 14 residues. V was clipped by 3 bases and J by 4 bases, with 12 bases between them. CDR1 is KGHSH, CDR2 LQKENI, per germline. The CDR3 DNA reads TGTGCCAGCTCACCGGCAGGGGAAGGAGAGACCCAGTACTTC. Translated, it gives CASSPAGEGETQYF.